The clone carrying this T cell receptor (beta chain) has just one count. The CDR3 is 16 amino acids. CDR1 and CDR2 from the germline V gene are SNHLY and FYNNEI. The V end was cut by 0 bases, the J end by 3 bases, with 13 bases between. The data are from a study of OX40 agonist ivuxolimab in advanced cancers. Clones were sequenced by immunoSEQ multiplex PCR, and TCRdb holds only the in-frame ones, with some missing. The top ten clones hold 3% to 4.5% of a sample with 45,000 to 60,000 clones, roughly nine tenths of them seen once. The sample was CD4+ or CD8+ T cells sorted from blood, taken in a trial of the OX40 agonist ivuxolimab. This TCR was sampled from an adult with an advanced solid tumor such as melanoma, head and neck, liver or kidney cancer. The J gene is TRBJ2-3, the V gene TRBV2; D call uncertain. CDR3: CASSEAPVGGTDTQYF. In DNA, the CDR3 is TGTGCCAGCAGTGAAGCGCCGGTAGGTGGTACAGATACGCAGTATTTT. The full variable domain, in which reference TRBV2 and TRBJ2-3 provide the parts outside the CDR3, is EPEVTQTPSHQVTQMGQEVILRCVPISNHLYFYWYRQILGQKVEFLVSFYNNEISEKSEIFDDQFSVERPDGSNFTLKIRSTKLEDSAMYFCASSEAPVGGTDTQYFGPGTRLTVL.